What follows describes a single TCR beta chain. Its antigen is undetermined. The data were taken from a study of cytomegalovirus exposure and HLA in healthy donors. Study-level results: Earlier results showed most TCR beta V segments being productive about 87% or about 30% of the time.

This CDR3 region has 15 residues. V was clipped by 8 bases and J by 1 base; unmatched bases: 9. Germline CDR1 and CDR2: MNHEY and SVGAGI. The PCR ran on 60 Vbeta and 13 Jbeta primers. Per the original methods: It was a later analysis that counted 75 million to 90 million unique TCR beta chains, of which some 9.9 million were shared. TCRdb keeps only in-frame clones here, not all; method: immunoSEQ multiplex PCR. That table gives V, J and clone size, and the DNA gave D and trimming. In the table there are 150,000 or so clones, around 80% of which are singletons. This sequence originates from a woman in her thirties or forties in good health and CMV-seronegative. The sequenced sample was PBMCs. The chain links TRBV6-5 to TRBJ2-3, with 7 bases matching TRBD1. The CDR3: CASRPGDSGTDTQYF. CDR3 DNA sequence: TGTGCCAGCCGACCTGGGGACAGCGGCACAGATACGCAGTATTTT.